One sample yielded the 24 T cell receptor beta chains listed below, sequenced in a study of read filtering for tumor transcriptome and immune sequencing. From around 440 ng of RNA, a library with molecular barcoded alpha/delta and beta/gamma adaptors was made. MiXCR was run by TCRdb on the reads, yielding one entry per CDR3 protein. The repertoire consists of 85,000 or so distinct CDR3 sequences, with approximately 13% occurring once and the leading ten covering more than 13%. Sequencing used a population of CD138-negative cells sorted from bone marrow. Receptor source: a donor aged 40 or older with multiple myeloma.

This clonotype was counted ten times or more. This chain uses TRBV7-2 with TRBJ1-1, with D tentatively TRBD1 (5 bases). CDR3 length equals 14 residues. Per germline, CDR1 SGHTA and CDR2 FQGNSA. With 6 bases removed from V and 2 bases from J, the gap between germline ends came to 13 bases. The CDR3 loop is CASRLGGSNTEAFF. The DNA of the CDR3 is TGTGCCAGCAGGCTGGGGGGTAGTAACACTGAAGCTTTCTTT.

At least ten counts were recorded for this clonotype. This chain connects TRBV18 to TRBJ2-5; perhaps TRBD2 as D (6 bases). The V gene's germline CDR1 is KGHSH and CDR2 LQKENI. Trimming took 3 bases from V and 5 from J, leaving 10 bases between them. This CDR3 has 13 residues. CDR3 coding DNA: TGTGCCAGCTCACCCGGACTAAAGGAGACCCAGTACTTC. This codes for CASSPGLKETQYF.

On this clonotype itself: Only one base separates this from a far larger clonotype, so it likely reflects a read error. The V and J genes are TRBV10-3 and TRBJ2-1, with D uncertain. Trimming cost V 5 bases and J 7 bases, with 9 bases left between them. Germline CDR1 is ENHRY and CDR2 is SYGVKD. The CDR3 is 12 residues long. This CDR3 reads CAISSSGNEQFF. The CDR3 DNA follows: TGTGCCATCAGTTCCTCCGGAAATGAGCAGTTCTTC.

The sample holds many counts of this clonotype. The V and J genes are TRBV27 and TRBJ1-1, with D unresolved. V dropped 2 bases and J dropped 11 bases, with 9 bases sitting between them. The CDR3 sequence is 11 residues long. The V gene's germline CDR1 is MNHEY and CDR2 SMNVEV (reference sequence). The CDR3 nucleotides read TGTGCCAGCAGTTTAGGAGGTGTGGCTTTCTTT. Protein sequence: CASSLGGVAFF.

This clonotype was picked up many times. The CDR3 DNA reads as TGTGCCAGCAGCTTAAGCTTCCCCCCAGATACGCAGTATTTT. Encoded protein: CASSLSFPPDTQYF. The J gene is TRBJ2-3, the V gene TRBV7-2; D not resolved. CDR1 SGHTA and CDR2 FQGNSA come from the germline V gene. The CDR3 contains 14 residues. With 2 bases removed from V and 4 bases from J, the gap between germline ends came to 10 bases.

This clonotype was observed many times. The J gene is TRBJ2-3, the V gene TRBV29-1, with 10 bases that match TRBD2. J lost 3 bases, V lost 6 bases, and 6 bases had no gene match. CDR3 length equals 14 residues. Per the germline V gene, CDR1 is SQVTM and CDR2 is ANQGSEA. For the CDR3, the DNA is TGCAGCGTCCCACTAGCGGGAAGTACAGATACGCAGTATTTT. Its protein product is CSVPLAGSTDTQYF.

This clonotype came up many times. CDR3 in amino acids: CASSQNRVNTGELFF. The CDR3 nucleotides are TGTGCCAGCAGCCAAAACAGGGTCAACACCGGGGAGCTGTTTTTT. The V call is TRBV2, the J call TRBJ2-2; D may be TRBD1 (6 bases). From germline, CDR1 is SNHLY and CDR2 FYNNEI. V was shortened by 6 bases and J by 2 bases, with 13 bases between the two germline ends. This CDR3 comprises 15 residues.

This clonotype was observed at least ten times. The J gene is TRBJ1-1, the V gene TRBV20-1, with D maybe TRBD1 (6 bases). In germline, CDR1 is DFQATT, CDR2 SNEGSKA (reference sequence). V shed 2 bases and J shed 5 bases, with 21 bases lying between them. The CDR3 is made up of 16 amino acids. CDR3 protein: CSARKTLSGDWTEAFF. The CDR3 region has the DNA TGCAGTGCTAGAAAGACGCTTTCAGGGGATTGGACTGAAGCTTTCTTT.

This clonotype was picked up many times. The chain combines TRBV20-1 with TRBJ2-7; 8 bases are shared with TRBD1. The CDR3 is made up of 14 amino acids. Germline V gene lookup returns CDR1 DFQATT and CDR2 SNEGSKA (reference sequence). J was trimmed by 4 bases and V by 6 bases; bases with no gene match: 11. CDR3 protein: CSAGGQAQLYEQYF. The DNA for the CDR3 is TGCAGTGCGGGGGGACAGGCTCAGCTATACGAGCAGTACTTC.

This clonotype was observed many times. A much larger clone differs from this one at a single base, so this may be a read error. The CDR3 DNA follows: TGTGCCAGCACCCGACTAGCGGGAGGGCATTCGAATGGGCAGTTCTTC. This codes for CASTRLAGGHSNGQFF. The V call is TRBV2, the J call TRBJ2-1, with 14 bases lining up with TRBD2. The CDR3 length is 16 residues. CDR1 SNHLY and CDR2 FYNNEI come from the germline V gene.

This chain connects TRBV5-1 to TRBJ2-7; tentative D call: TRBD1 (5 bases). The CDR3 is made up of 15 amino acids. Germline V gene sequence: CDR1 SGHRS, CDR2 YFSETQ. Trimming took 2 bases from V and 0 from J, leaving 12 bases between them. Written as DNA, the CDR3 is TGCGCCAGCAGCTTCACTACAGGATCCTCCTACGAGCAGTACTTC. It codes for CASSFTTGSSYEQYF.

This clonotype was counted ten times or more. The rearrangement links TRBV7-9 to TRBJ2-2; 12 bases match TRBD2. Germline lookup yields CDR1 SEHNR and CDR2 FQNEAQ (reference sequence). CDR3 size: 17 residues. The ends lost 3 bases at V and 4 bases at J; junction bases unmatched: 6. The CDR3: CASSFSSGRAATGELFF. DNA of the CDR3: TGTGCCAGCAGCTTCTCTAGCGGGAGGGCCGCCACCGGGGAGCTGTTTTTT.

This clonotype was seen ten or more times. V is TRBV29-1 and J is TRBJ2-1; TRBD2 matches at 10 bases. The germline V gene encodes CDR1 SQVTM and CDR2 ANQGSEA. V lost 4 bases to trimming and J lost 6 bases; unmatched junction nucleotides: 15. The CDR3 is 17 amino acids. The CDR3 loop reads CSVGRASGSTFGNEQFF. Here the CDR3 DNA reads TGCAGCGTTGGAAGGGCTAGCGGGAGTACGTTTGGCAATGAGCAGTTCTTC.

In its sample, this clonotype was seen many times. The chain recombines TRBV20-1 with TRBJ2-7, with D maybe TRBD2 (6 bases). Germline V gene lookup returns CDR1 DFQATT and CDR2 SNEGSKA (reference sequence). This CDR3 has 16 amino acids. V lost 3 bases, J lost 5 bases, and 23 bases lay in between. For the CDR3, the DNA is TGCAGTGCTAGGGGCGGGGCCAACGAGCCACGGAACGAGCAGTACTTC. Amino acid sequence: CSARGGANEPRNEQYF.

This clonotype was seen repeatedly, ten times or more. The rearrangement uses TRBV5-4 and TRBJ2-7; TRBD2 agrees at 8 bases. Germline values: CDR1 SGHNT, CDR2 YYREEE (reference sequence). The ends lost 4 bases at V and 5 bases at J; junction bases unmatched: 11. The CDR3 length is 15 residues. The CDR3 sequence is CASSTPGLDYHEQYF. The CDR3 bases are TGTGCCAGCAGCACACCGGGACTAGACTACCACGAGCAGTACTTC.

The rearrangement uses TRBV11-2 and TRBJ2-7; tentative D call: TRBD2 (5 bases). Germline CDR1 is SGHAT and CDR2 is FQNNGV. V was trimmed by 5 bases and J by 0 bases, leaving 14 bases between them. The CDR3 runs 15 residues. CDR3 sequence: CASSRPPGSSYEQYF. The CDR3 bases are TGTGCCAGCAGCCGCCCCCCGGGAAGCTCCTACGAGCAGTACTTC. The whole variable domain, remainder taken from reference TRBV11-2 and TRBJ2-7, is EAGVAQSPRYKIIEKRQSVAFWCNPISGHATLYWYQQILGQGPKLLIQFQNNGVVDDSQLPKDRFSAERLKGVDSTLKIQPAKLEDSAVYLCASSRPPGSSYEQYFGPGTRLTVT.

This clonotype occurred many times. This chain connects TRBV15 to TRBJ2-7; unclear D gene. The V end was cut by 0 bases, the J end by 4 bases, with 10 bases between. Germline values: CDR1 LNHNV, CDR2 YYDKDF (reference sequence). The CDR3 is 14 amino acids. The DNA of the CDR3 is TGTGCCACCAGCAGAGAGGTGCGTGCGTACGAGCAGTACTTC. It is translated as CATSREVRAYEQYF.

This clonotype was recorded at least ten times. The chain uses TRBV21-1 and TRBJ1-5. TRBV21-1 is deemed a pseudogene. This CDR3 is 17 amino acids long. Here the CDR3 DNA reads TGTGCCAGCAGCAGAATGGACCGAATCTATAGCAATCAGCCCCAGCATTTT. This translates into CASSRMDRIYSNQPQHF.

This clonotype has ten or more counts. The chain is built from TRBV7-3 and TRBJ2-3; TRBD1 agrees at 8 bases. Trimming at V came to 4 bases and at J to 4 bases, leaving 7 bases not matched to a gene. The germline CDR1 and CDR2 sequences are SGHTA and FQGTGA. This CDR3 region has 15 residues. CDR3 nucleotide sequence: TGTGCCAGCAGCTCCCTGGGACAGGAGGCAGATACGCAGTATTTT. This sequence encodes CASSSLGQEADTQYF.

This clonotype was counted at least ten times. The V and J genes are TRBV6-1 and TRBJ2-4; 7 bases align to TRBD1. The end of the DNA fits TRBJ2-3 better, so the J call may be wrong. The CDR3 runs 13 residues. Per the germline V gene, CDR1 is MNHNS and CDR2 is SASEGT. DNA of the CDR3: TGTGCCAGCAGTGAGCACCGGGACAGTACGCAGTATTTT. It translates to CASSEHRDSTQYF.

With respect to this clonotype: With a much larger clone just one base away, this may be a read error. The chain is built from TRBV7-8 and TRBJ2-3; D is possibly TRBD1 or TRBD2 (6 bases each). The CDR3 is 15 residues long. Germline V gene data show CDR1 as SGHVS and CDR2 as FQNEAQ. The CDR3, as DNA: TGTGCCAGCAGCTTAGTGGCGGGATGGACAGATGCGCAGTATTTT. It is translated as CASSLVAGWTDAQYF.

This clonotype was seen more than once but under ten times. The gene calls are TRBV5-1 and TRBJ2-1, with D tentatively TRBD2 (6 bases). Trimming removed 0 bases from V and 0 bases from J, with 16 bases in between. Looked up from germline, CDR1 is SGHRS and CDR2 is YFSETQ. CDR3 length: 18 residues. The CDR3 nucleotides are TGCGCCAGCAGCTTGGGAGGAGGGGCGGCAAGCTCCTACAATGAGCAGTTCTTC. This encodes CASSLGGGAASSYNEQFF.

This clonotype has at least ten counts. The rearrangement links TRBV11-1 to TRBJ1-5; TRBD1 matches at 10 bases. There are 17 residues in the CDR3. Germline CDR1 and CDR2: SGHAT and FQDESV (reference sequence). The junction had 3 bases not matched to a gene; V was cut back by 1 base and J by 0 bases. DNA of the CDR3: TGTGCCAGCAGCTTAGGGGGACAGGGGAATAGCAATCAGCCCCAGCATTTT. As protein: CASSLGGQGNSNQPQHF.

This clonotype was observed many times. The V gene is TRBV25-1, the J gene TRBJ2-7; 9 bases agree with TRBD1. The length of the CDR3 is 15 residues. The junction had 10 bases not matched to a gene; V was cut back by 5 bases and J by 5 bases. Germline V gene data show CDR1 as MGHDK and CDR2 as SYGVNS. CDR3 loop: CASSFTGTGSNEQYF. The CDR3 coding sequence is TGTGCCAGCAGTTTCACCGGGACAGGGTCGAACGAGCAGTACTTC.